This section outlines one T cell receptor (beta chain) sequence together with its context. Its antigen remains unidentified. Base qualities are not at hand, and no much larger clone is one base apart. The protocol used for the library was PCR. The sample was run on an Illumina HiSeq 4000. Preparation of bulk TCR libraries followed a previously described approach, with the TCR primers listed in Table S5. Total RNA was purified with the Qiagen AllPrep DNA/RNA kit. Before analysis, reads from multiple sequencing runs of one library were combined. Per the source publication's procedure: Reads were retained only if their TCR constant sequence matched exactly, and those retained reads were trimmed to 150 nt and grouped according to their 12-nt molecular barcodes. Reads within each barcode group were sub-clustered using a 15% Levenshtein threshold, and quality-weighted consensus sequences were constructed for each RNA molecule. Non-functional sequences were discarded, and so were lower-count sequences lying one edit away from another sequence. Based on fitting two negative binomial distributions, any barcode sub-cluster with under 20% of the maximum read count was discarded. TCRdb reran the public reads through fastp at Q25 and MiXCR, keeping productive beta chains. Rows with one shared CDR3 protein collapse into an entry with the most common genes and DNA. TCRdb, not the original authors, processed these V and J calls. Here the sample has 600,000 to 650,000 distinct CDR3 sequences; nearly 20% occur a single time. The ten largest clones represent roughly 0.9% of the sample.

Libraries of naive CD8 T cells were generated from roughly 21,000 to 960,000 sorted cells, with 10%, 30% or 50% of the purified RNA used. On a BD FACSAria II, naive CD8 T cells were FACS-sorted as CD8+CD4-CCR7+CD45RA+ and collected into RLT Plus buffer. To test detection sensitivity, Jurkat RNA equivalent to approximately nine TCR copies was spiked into samples of about 17,000-1,100,000 naive CD8 T cells. Enrichment of CD8 T cells was done with RosetteSep CD8+ T Cell Enrichment Cocktail plus Ficoll-Paque, and ACK red cell lysis came afterward. This entry is derived from a study of molecular identifiers for immune sequencing clone quantification (dated by TCRdb to the late 2010s). For the wider study: In a replicate experiment, RNA from about 20,000 or 100,000 naive CD8 T cells was split into five aliquots, four of which were sequenced. The study was a methods study using CD8 T cells to benchmark molecular-identifier clustering-based TCR repertoire sequencing (MIDCIRS) and TCR RNA copy counting. Overall results and qualifications from the work: In CMV-specific effector cells, over 98% of molecules were held by clones above 20 RNA copies, whereas under 1% of molecules were held by such clones in naive cells. Even against a background of around 950,000 naive CD8 T cells, spiked-in Jurkat TCR RNA amounting to a single cell's worth was reported to be detectable. Modeling estimated roughly 3 recovered TCR RNA copies per cell, compared with about 10 by digital PCR, which implies about 30% capture efficiency. The naive libraries included spiked-in Jurkat TCR RNA (fewer than 11 copies' worth), and this Jurkat TCR RNA is not part of the donor repertoire. Highly expanded clone sizes could be underestimated if identical TCR molecules share a barcode. When barcode sub-clustering was not used, chimeric consensus sequences inflated TCR diversity, with chimeras reaching as high as 47%.

The CDR3 numbers 20 residues from cysteine through phenylalanine. Solely the CDR3 DNA is kept, with 60 bases framed from the first base. The V and J segments used are TRBV21-1 and TRBJ1-5; TRBD1 is the table's D call and was not checked against the DNA. TRBV21-1 is marked as a pseudogene. The sample taken for sequencing was naive CD8+ T cells from blood, with Jurkat cell RNA spiked in. The sample's cell subset or site label, decoded: FACS-sorted CD8+CD4-CCR7+CD45RA+ naive T cells. This TCR was sampled from a human donor in good health. Some libraries in this study had Jurkat cell RNA spiked in. The DNA sequence is given as TGTGCCAGCAGCATCCAGCTGGCGCGTCCACCTTTTTATAGCAATCAGCCCCAGCGTTTT. Translated, this is CASSIQLARPPFYSNQPQRF.